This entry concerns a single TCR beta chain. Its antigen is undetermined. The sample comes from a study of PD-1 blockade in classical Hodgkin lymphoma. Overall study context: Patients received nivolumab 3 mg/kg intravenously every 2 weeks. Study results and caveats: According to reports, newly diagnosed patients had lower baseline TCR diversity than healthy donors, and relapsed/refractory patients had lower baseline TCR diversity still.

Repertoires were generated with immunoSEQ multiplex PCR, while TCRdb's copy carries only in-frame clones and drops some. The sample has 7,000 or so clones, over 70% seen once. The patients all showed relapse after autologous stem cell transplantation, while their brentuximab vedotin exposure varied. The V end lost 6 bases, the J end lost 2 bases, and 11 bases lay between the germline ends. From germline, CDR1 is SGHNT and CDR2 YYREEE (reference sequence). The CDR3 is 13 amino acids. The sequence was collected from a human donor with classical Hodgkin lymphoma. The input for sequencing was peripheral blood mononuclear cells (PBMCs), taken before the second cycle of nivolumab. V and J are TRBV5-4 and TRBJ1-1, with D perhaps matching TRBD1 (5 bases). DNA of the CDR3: TGTGCCAGCATGGGGGAGATTAACACTGAAGCTTTCTTT. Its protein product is CASMGEINTEAFF.